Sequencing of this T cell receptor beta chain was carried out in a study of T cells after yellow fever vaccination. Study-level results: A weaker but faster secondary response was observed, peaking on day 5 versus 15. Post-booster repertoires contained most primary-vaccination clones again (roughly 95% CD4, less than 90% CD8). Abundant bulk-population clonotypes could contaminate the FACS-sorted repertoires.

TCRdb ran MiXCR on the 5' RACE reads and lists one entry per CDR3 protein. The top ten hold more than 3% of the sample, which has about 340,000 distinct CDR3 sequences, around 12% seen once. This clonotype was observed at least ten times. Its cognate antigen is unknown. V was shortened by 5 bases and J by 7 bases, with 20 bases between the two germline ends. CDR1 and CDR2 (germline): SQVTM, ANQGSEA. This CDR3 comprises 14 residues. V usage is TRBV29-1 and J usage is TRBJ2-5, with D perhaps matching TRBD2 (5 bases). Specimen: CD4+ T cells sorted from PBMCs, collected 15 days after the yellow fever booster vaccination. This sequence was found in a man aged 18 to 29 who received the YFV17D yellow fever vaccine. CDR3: CSVPEGLARVTQYF. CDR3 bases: TGCAGCGTTCCTGAAGGGCTAGCAAGGGTGACCCAGTACTTC.